This entry describes one T cell receptor (beta chain). The ends were cut back, 7 bases at V and 6 bases at J, with 18 bases in the middle. The CDR3 has 14 amino acids. CDR1 MGHDK and CDR2 SYGVNS come from the germline V gene. These data belong to a study of blood T cell repertoires in COVID-19. Study details: Both acute and convalescent COVID-19 samples were obtained from the United States, Italy and Spain. The cDNA or gDNA used as material had been derived from T cells, B-cell-depleted T cells, or PBMCs.

Measured with immunoSEQ multiplex PCR; TCRdb has only the in-frame clones, and not every one. The sample yields about 100,000 clones, 80% to 95% seen once. This TCR was recovered from a man between 60 and 75 years old with acute or convalescent COVID-19. The sequenced sample was peripheral blood. The V and J genes are TRBV25-1 and TRBJ1-2; possible D gene TRBD1, 5 bases. The CDR3 is CASTSPGRDHGYTF. The CDR3 nucleotides are TGTGCCAGCACTTCACCGGGGAGGGACCATGGCTACACCTTC.